One T cell receptor (beta chain) is described in this entry. Its antigen remains unknown. The data stem from a study of OX40 agonist ivuxolimab in advanced cancers. Study as a whole: Six ivuxolimab dose levels, 0.01 to 10 mg/kg, were given intravenously every 2 weeks. Study-wide points: Several nonresponders also turned out to have low normalized T-cell clonal expansion.

The method was immunoSEQ multiplex PCR; TCRdb's version includes in-frame clones alone and lacks a portion of them. The sample includes more than 65,000 clones, approximately 89% seen only once; the top ten take just under 0.3%. With 8 bases removed from V and 4 bases from J, the gap between germline ends came to 17 bases. This CDR3 spans 14 amino acids. Germline V gene sequence: CDR1 MDHEN, CDR2 SYDVKM. The material sequenced was CD4+ or CD8+ T cells sorted from blood, taken in a trial of the OX40 agonist ivuxolimab. This sequence joins TRBV28 and TRBJ1-2; D may be TRBD1 (5 bases). This receptor was identified in an adult with an advanced solid tumor such as melanoma, head and neck, liver or kidney cancer. The CDR3: CASCRAGTIYGYTF. The CDR3 nucleotides read TGTGCCAGCTGCCGGGCCGGGACCATCTATGGCTACACCTTC.